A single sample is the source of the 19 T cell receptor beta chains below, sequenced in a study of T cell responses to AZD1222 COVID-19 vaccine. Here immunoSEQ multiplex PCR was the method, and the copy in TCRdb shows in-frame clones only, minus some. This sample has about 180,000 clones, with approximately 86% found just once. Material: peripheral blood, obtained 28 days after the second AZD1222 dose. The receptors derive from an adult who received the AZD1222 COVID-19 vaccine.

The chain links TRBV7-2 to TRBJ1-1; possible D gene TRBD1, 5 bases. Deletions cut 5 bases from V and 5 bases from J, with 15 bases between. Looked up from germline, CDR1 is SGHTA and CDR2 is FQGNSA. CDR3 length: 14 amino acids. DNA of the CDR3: TGTGCCAGCAGCCGCGGGGGGGGAGGAACTGAAGCTTTCTTT. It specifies CASSRGGGGTEAFF.

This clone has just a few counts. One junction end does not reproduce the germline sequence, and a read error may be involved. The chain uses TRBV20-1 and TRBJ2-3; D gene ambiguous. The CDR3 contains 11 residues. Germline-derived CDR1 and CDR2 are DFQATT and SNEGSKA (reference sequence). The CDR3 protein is CSADGVGPRIF. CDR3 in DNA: TGCAGTGCTGATGGGGTGGGTCCTCGTATTTTT.

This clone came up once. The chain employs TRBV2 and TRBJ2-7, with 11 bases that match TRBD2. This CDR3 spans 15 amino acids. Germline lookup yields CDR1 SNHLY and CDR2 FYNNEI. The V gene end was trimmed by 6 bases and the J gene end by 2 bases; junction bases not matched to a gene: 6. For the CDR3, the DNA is TGTGCCAGCAGCCGCACTAGCGGGGGACCCTACGAGCAGTACTTC. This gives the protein CASSRTSGGPYEQYF.

Here the CDR3 DNA reads TGTGCCAGCAGCCCCTCGACCCTGATGGGGCAGTACTTC. Amino acid sequence: CASSPSTLMGQYF. V gene TRBV6-5 combines with J gene TRBJ2-7; no clear D gene. This CDR3 is 13 amino acids long. The ends were cut back, 6 bases at V and 9 bases at J, with 18 bases in the middle. Germline CDR1 is MNHEY and CDR2 is SVGAGI.

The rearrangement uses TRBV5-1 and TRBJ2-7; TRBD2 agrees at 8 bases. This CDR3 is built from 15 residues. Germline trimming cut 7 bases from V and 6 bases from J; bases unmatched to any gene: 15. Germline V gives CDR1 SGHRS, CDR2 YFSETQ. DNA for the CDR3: TGCGCCAGCGGCGTCAGTGGTAGCGGGGTTGGCGAGCAGTACTTC. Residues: CASGVSGSGVGEQYF.

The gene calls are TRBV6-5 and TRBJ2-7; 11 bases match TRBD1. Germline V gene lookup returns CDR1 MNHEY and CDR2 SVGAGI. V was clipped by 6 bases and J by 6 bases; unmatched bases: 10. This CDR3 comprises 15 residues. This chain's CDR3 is CASSRTGGAIAEQYF. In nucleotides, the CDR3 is TGTGCCAGCAGCCGGACAGGGGGCGCTATCGCCGAGCAGTACTTC.

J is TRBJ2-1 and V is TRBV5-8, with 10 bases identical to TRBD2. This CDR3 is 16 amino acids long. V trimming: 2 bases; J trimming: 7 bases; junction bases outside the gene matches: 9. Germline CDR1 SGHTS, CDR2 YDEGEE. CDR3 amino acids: CASSLMTSGYENEQFF. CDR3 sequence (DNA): TGTGCCAGCAGCTTAATGACTAGCGGGTATGAAAATGAGCAGTTCTTC.

CDR3 DNA sequence: TGCGCCAGAGGGGCCGCCGGGACGGTCTGTTACAATGAGCAGTTCTTC. Protein product: CARGAAGTVCYNEQFF. V usage is TRBV10-1 and J usage is TRBJ2-1, with D perhaps TRBD1 or TRBD2 (5 bases each). V lost 9 bases, J lost 4 bases, and 22 bases lay in between. Germline CDR1 reads WNHNN; CDR2 reads SYGVQD (reference sequence). The CDR3 length is 16 residues.

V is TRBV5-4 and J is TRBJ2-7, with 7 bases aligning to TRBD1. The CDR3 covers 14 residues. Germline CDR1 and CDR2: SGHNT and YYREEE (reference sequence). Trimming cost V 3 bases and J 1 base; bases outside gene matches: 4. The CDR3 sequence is CASSSPTGSYEQYF. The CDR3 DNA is TGTGCCAGCAGCTCCCCGACAGGGTCCTACGAGCAGTACTTC. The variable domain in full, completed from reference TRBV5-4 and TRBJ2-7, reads ETGVTQSPTHLIKTRGQQVTLRCSSQSGHNTVSWYQQALGQGPQFIFQYYREEENGRGNFPPRFSGLQFPNYSSELNVNALELDDSALYLCASSSPTGSYEQYFGPGTRLTVT.

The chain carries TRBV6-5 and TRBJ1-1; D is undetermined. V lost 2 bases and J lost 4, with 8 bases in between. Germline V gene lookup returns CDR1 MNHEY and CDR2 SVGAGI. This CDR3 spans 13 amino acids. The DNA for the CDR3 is TGTGCCAGCAGTTACGGGCTGGGCACTGAAGCTTTCTTT. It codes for CASSYGLGTEAFF.

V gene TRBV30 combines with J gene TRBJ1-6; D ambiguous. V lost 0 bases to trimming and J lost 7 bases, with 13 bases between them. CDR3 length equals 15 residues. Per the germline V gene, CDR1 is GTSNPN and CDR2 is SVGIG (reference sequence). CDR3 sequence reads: CAWSVGPIGNSPLHF. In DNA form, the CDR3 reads TGTGCCTGGAGTGTAGGCCCGATTGGCAATTCACCCCTCCACTTT.

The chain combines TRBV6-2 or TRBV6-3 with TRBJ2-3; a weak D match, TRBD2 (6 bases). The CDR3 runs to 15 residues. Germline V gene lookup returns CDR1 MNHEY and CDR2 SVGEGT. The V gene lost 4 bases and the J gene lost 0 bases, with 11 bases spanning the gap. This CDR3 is CASSWAGISTDTQYF. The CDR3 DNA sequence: TGTGCCAGCAGTTGGGCGGGGATTAGCACAGATACGCAGTATTTT.

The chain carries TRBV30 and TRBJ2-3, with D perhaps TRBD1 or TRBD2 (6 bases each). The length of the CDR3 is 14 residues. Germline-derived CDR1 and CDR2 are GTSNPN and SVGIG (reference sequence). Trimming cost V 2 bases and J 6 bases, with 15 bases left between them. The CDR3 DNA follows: TGTGCCTGGAGTCGCCGGGGGCCATGGGATACGCAGTATTTT. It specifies CAWSRRGPWDTQYF.

The DNA for the CDR3 is TGTGCCAGCAGCCGAGCCCAGTCTGCAGATACGCAGTATTTT. This codes for CASSRAQSADTQYF. This chain links TRBV3-1 (or the pseudogene TRBV3-2) with TRBJ2-3; D is unclear. The germline V and J ends were trimmed by 4 bases and 4 bases, with 12 bases remaining between them. This CDR3 contains 14 residues. Germline CDR1 reads LGHDT; CDR2 reads YNNKEL (reference sequence).

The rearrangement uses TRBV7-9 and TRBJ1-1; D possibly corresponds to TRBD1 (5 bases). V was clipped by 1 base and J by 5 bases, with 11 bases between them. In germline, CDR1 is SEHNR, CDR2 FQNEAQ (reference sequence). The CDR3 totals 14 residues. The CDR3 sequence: CASSLGAGWTEAFF. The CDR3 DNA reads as TGTGCCAGCAGCTTAGGGGCAGGGTGGACTGAAGCTTTCTTT.

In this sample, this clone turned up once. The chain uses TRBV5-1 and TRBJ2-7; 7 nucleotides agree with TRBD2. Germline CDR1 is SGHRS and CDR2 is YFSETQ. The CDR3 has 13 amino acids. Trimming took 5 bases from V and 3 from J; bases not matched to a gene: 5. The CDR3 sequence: CASSERGLYEQYF. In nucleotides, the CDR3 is TGCGCCAGCAGTGAGCGGGGCCTCTACGAGCAGTACTTC.

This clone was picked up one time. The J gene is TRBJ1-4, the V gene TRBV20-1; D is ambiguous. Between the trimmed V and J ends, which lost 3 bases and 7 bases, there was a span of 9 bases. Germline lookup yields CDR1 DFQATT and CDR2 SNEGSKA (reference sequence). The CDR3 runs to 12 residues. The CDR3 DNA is TGCAGTGCTAGTTCTGGGCCTGAAAAACTGTTTTTT. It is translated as CSASSGPEKLFF.

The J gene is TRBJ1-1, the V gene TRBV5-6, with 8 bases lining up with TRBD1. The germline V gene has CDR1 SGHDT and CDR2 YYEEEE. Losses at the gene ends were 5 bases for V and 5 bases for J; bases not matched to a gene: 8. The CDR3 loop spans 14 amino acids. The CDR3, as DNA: TGTGCCAGCAGTAAGGACAGGGTTACGACTGAAGCTTTCTTT. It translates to CASSKDRVTTEAFF.

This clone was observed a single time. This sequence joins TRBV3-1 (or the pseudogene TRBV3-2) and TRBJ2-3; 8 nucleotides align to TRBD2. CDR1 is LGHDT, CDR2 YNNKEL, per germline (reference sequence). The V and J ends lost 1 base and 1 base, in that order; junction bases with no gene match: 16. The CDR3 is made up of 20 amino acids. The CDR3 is CASSQGTGVAGYPGTDTQYF. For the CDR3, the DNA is TGTGCCAGCAGCCAAGGTACGGGGGTAGCGGGGTACCCGGGCACAGATACGCAGTATTTT.